This TCR beta chain was captured by sequencing in a study of T cells in Graves' hyperthyroidism and ophthalmopathy. The germline V gene has CDR1 MNHNS and CDR2 SASEGT. The CDR3 totals 15 residues. Trimming cost V 1 base and J 2 bases, with 11 bases left between them. Researchers amplified the TCR beta CDR3 regions from RNA transcripts. TCR CDR3 underwent first-round RT-PCR with the HTBI primer set. In TCRdb, the multiplex PCR reads were re-called with MiXCR into one record per CDR3 protein. The sample contains more than 550,000 distinct CDR3 sequences, approximately 15% of which appear only once. There are many counts of this clonotype.

The V call is TRBV6-1, the J call TRBJ1-1; D remains ambiguous. This clonotype originated in a man in his fifties with Graves' hyperthyroidism. The sequencing sample was made of blood. CDR3 DNA: TGTGCCAGCAGTGAAGGAGTCAACAGAAACACTGAAGCTTTCTTT. It translates to CASSEGVNRNTEAFF.